The 32 T cell receptor beta chains listed next were all sequenced from one sample in a study of regulatory T cells in long-lasting Graves disease (TCRdb year 2021). Per the publication, the time point label means: newly diagnosed GD, antithyroid drugs for less than 3 months. RNA was extracted from PBMCs in TRIzol for both TCR sequencing and RNA sequencing. Receptors were amplified or captured by multiplex PCR. TCRdb names Illumina HiSeq 4000 as the instrument used. CDR3 regions were amplified by Arm-PCR with iRepertoire HTBI primers to construct TCR beta libraries. In TCRdb, the public reads were trimmed at Q25 with fastp and aligned with MiXCR, with productive beta chains retained. Here each entry gathers all rows of one CDR3 protein and keeps the most common genes and DNA. A total of some 460,000 distinct CDR3 sequences appear in this sample, 15% to 20% of them only once. The ten largest clones represent over 9% of the sample.

These data also formed part of another study, on T cells in Graves' hyperthyroidism and ophthalmopathy.

Source: peripheral blood mononuclear cells (PBMCs), taken at new diagnosis, from a patient treated with antithyroid drugs. The source of these receptors is a man in his forties or fifties with Graves disease. Donor details come from another sample of the same person, matched by shared clones.

This clonotype was found many times. The chain couples TRBV3-1 to TRBJ2-1, with D possibly being TRBD1 (5 bases). V lost 1 base and J lost 0, with 7 bases in between. CDR3 length equals 15 residues. Germline CDR1 is LGHDT and CDR2 is YNNKEL (reference sequence). CDR3 region: CASSQVQGSYNEQFF. In DNA, the CDR3 is TGTGCCAGCAGCCAAGTTCAGGGCTCCTACAATGAGCAGTTCTTC.

In its sample, this clonotype was seen many times. The gene calls are TRBV20-1 and TRBJ1-5; D gene unclear. The CDR3 spans 13 residues. Trimming took 1 base from V and 0 from J, leaving 4 bases between them. Germline assignment: CDR1 DFQATT and CDR2 SNEGSKA (reference sequence). DNA for the CDR3: TGCAGTGCTAGAGCGCATAGCAATCAGCCCCAGCATTTT. This sequence encodes CSARAHSNQPQHF.

This clonotype was seen repeatedly, ten times or more. The chain recombines TRBV27 with TRBJ2-2; D is possibly TRBD1 (5 bases). This CDR3 is built from 15 residues. V was trimmed by 3 bases and J by 7 bases, leaving 15 bases between them. Germline V gene sequence: CDR1 MNHEY, CDR2 SMNVEV (reference sequence). CDR3 DNA: TGTGCCAGCAGTTTCCGCCGGACAACGGTCGGGGAGCTGTTTTTT. It codes for CASSFRRTTVGELFF.

The sample holds many counts of this clonotype. This chain connects TRBV2 to TRBJ1-2; D perhaps matches TRBD1 (6 bases). CDR3 size: 14 residues. Trimming stripped 6 bases from V and 4 bases from J, with 15 bases between. Germline V gives CDR1 SNHLY, CDR2 FYNNEI. Written as DNA, the CDR3 is TGTGCCAGCAGAGACAGGCTTAAATTCTATGGCTACACCTTC. Protein: CASRDRLKFYGYTF.

This clonotype was recorded many times. The rearrangement uses TRBV28 and TRBJ1-1; possible D gene TRBD1, 5 bases. The length of the CDR3 is 15 residues. Trimming shortened V by 5 bases and J by 2 bases, and 15 bases separated the two germline ends. Looked up from germline, CDR1 is MDHEN and CDR2 is SYDVKM. CDR3 sequence: CASSKSGRLNTEAFF. CDR3 bases: TGTGCCAGCAGTAAATCGGGACGGCTCAACACTGAAGCTTTCTTT.

This clonotype was found many times. A junction end diverges from the germline sequence, so it may reflect a read error. V gene TRBV5-1 combines with J gene TRBJ2-5; D uncertain. The germline CDR1 and CDR2 sequences are SGHRS and YFSETQ. The CDR3 consists of 12 residues. Here the CDR3 reads CASSFPQETQYF. CDR3 bases: TGTGCCAGCAGCTTTCCCCAAGAGACCCAGTACTTC.

This clonotype showed up many times. The chain's CDR3 is CASSRDRESTDTQYF. In DNA form, the CDR3 reads TGTGCCAGCAGCCGGGACAGGGAGTCCACAGATACGCAGTATTTT. V and J are TRBV2 and TRBJ2-3; 9 nucleotides match TRBD1. This CDR3 spans 15 amino acids. Germline assignment: CDR1 SNHLY and CDR2 FYNNEI. The junction had 6 bases not matched to a gene; V was cut back by 6 bases and J by 2 bases.

The chain employs TRBV7-9 and TRBJ2-4; D might be TRBD1 (5 bases). The CDR3 is 16 residues long. Germline loops: CDR1 SEHNR, CDR2 FQNEAQ (reference sequence). The V end was cut by 4 bases, the J end by 8 bases, with 21 bases between. The CDR3 DNA reads as TGTGCCAGCAGCTCCCCGGGTTCAGGGCCTTGGGACATTCAGTACTTC. Protein: CASSSPGSGPWDIQYF.

Notes on this clonotype: Since a much larger clone is just one base distant, this may be a read error. The rearrangement links TRBV27 to TRBJ2-2; a possible D gene is TRBD2 (5 bases). Germline V gene sequence: CDR1 MNHEY, CDR2 SMNVEV (reference sequence). There are 15 residues in the CDR3. The V and J ends lost 8 bases and 8 bases respectively, with 21 bases between them. The CDR3, as DNA: TGTGCCAGCTTTCGACGTAGCGAGAGGTCGGGGGAGCTGTTTTTT. This codes for CASFRRSERSGELFF.

This clonotype was seen ten or more times. The chain combines TRBV28 with TRBJ2-1; 11 nucleotides line up with TRBD2. V gave up 4 bases and J gave up 4 bases; unmatched junction bases: 3. Germline V gene sequence: CDR1 MDHEN, CDR2 SYDVKM. This CDR3 spans 15 amino acids. CDR3 nucleotides: TGTGCCAGCAGTTCGGGACTAGCGGCTTACAATGAGCAGTTCTTC. Amino acid sequence: CASSSGLAAYNEQFF.

This clonotype has a count of ten or more. The chain uses TRBV20-1 and TRBJ2-3, with a weak D call TRBD2 (6 bases). The CDR3 has 17 amino acids. Germline CDR1 is DFQATT and CDR2 is SNEGSKA (reference sequence). Trimming took 6 bases from V and 0 from J, leaving 22 bases between them. CDR3 nucleotides: TGCAGTGCCACGCTTCCGGGACTCCGACCCAGCACAGATACGCAGTATTTT. Translating gives CSATLPGLRPSTDTQYF.

The chain recombines TRBV24-1 with TRBJ1-1; 8 bases match TRBD1. This CDR3 is 13 amino acids long. Looked up from germline, CDR1 is KGHDR and CDR2 is SFDVKD. Germline trimming cut 5 bases from V and 6 bases from J; bases unmatched to any gene: 4. CDR3 amino acids: CATSAQGAAEAFF. CDR3 nucleotide sequence: TGTGCCACCAGTGCTCAGGGGGCCGCTGAAGCTTTCTTT.

This clonotype was detected only a few times. The J gene is TRBJ1-6, the V gene TRBV6-5, with a weak D call TRBD1 (6 bases). The CDR3 length is 15 residues. Germline V gene sequence: CDR1 MNHEY, CDR2 SVGAGI. V gave up 2 bases and J gave up 8 bases, with 13 bases separating them. This CDR3 reads CASSYAAGAYSPLHF. In DNA, the CDR3 is TGTGCCAGCAGTTACGCGGCGGGGGCGTATTCACCCCTCCACTTT.

This clonotype was detected ten times or more. The chain recombines TRBV30 with TRBJ1-2, with 7 bases matching TRBD1. This CDR3 has 14 amino acids. CDR1 and CDR2 from the germline V gene are GTSNPN and SVGIG (reference sequence). V lost 0 bases and J lost 8; bases outside the gene matches: 9. The CDR3 loop reads CAWSVINKQGGYTF. CDR3 DNA: TGTGCCTGGAGTGTTATAAATAAACAGGGGGGCTACACCTTC.

Details on this clonotype: A much more abundant neighbour one base away suggests this may be a read error. The rearrangement joins TRBV7-9 to TRBJ2-2; possibly TRBD1 for D (6 bases). CDR1 and CDR2 from the germline V gene are SEHNR and FQNEAQ (reference sequence). Trimming took 5 bases from V and 4 from J, leaving 11 bases between them. CDR3 size: 14 residues. CDR3 sequence reads: CASSPGHPTGELFF. DNA for the CDR3: TGTGCCAGCAGCCCGGGACACCCCACCGGGGAGCTGTTTTTT.

The chain carries TRBV11-2 and TRBJ1-1, with D perhaps TRBD1 (6 bases). The CDR3 covers 13 residues. The V end lost 5 bases, the J end lost 4 bases, and 11 bases lay between the germline ends. Germline loops: CDR1 SGHAT, CDR2 FQNNGV. CDR3 nucleotides: TGTGCCAGCAGCCTGGGGGACATCACTGAAGCTTTCTTT. Encoded protein: CASSLGDITEAFF.

The sample holds many counts of this clonotype. The rearrangement links TRBV11-2 to TRBJ2-1; D is unresolved. Germline lookup yields CDR1 SGHAT and CDR2 FQNNGV. The V end lost 4 bases, the J end lost 4 bases, and 17 bases lay between the germline ends. The CDR3 spans 16 residues. The CDR3 DNA follows: TGTGCCAGCAGCTCCTCTAGGACGCTACTGTACAATGAGCAGTTCTTC. It codes for CASSSSRTLLYNEQFF.

Many counts were recorded for this clonotype. J is TRBJ2-7 and V is TRBV5-1, with 8 bases identical to TRBD2. V trimming: 4 bases; J trimming: 2 bases; junction bases outside the gene matches: 5. Germline assignment: CDR1 SGHRS and CDR2 YFSETQ. The CDR3 spans 14 residues. The CDR3 sequence: CASSQAAGAYEQYF. For the CDR3, the DNA is TGCGCCAGCAGCCAAGCAGCGGGAGCCTACGAGCAGTACTTC. Supplemented by reference TRBV5-1 and TRBJ2-7, the full variable domain reads KAGVTQTPRYLIKTRGQQVTLSCSPISGHRSVSWYQQTPGQGLQFLFEYFSETQRNKGNFPGRFSGRQFSNSRSEMNVSTLELGDSALYLCASSQAAGAYEQYFGPGTRLTVT.

This clonotype was picked up many times. The genes are TRBV30 and TRBJ1-4, with D possibly TRBD1 on 5 matching bases. This CDR3 spans 15 amino acids. The V end was cut by 3 bases, the J end by 3 bases, with 14 bases between. From germline, CDR1 is GTSNPN and CDR2 SVGIG (reference sequence). CDR3 residues: CAWRRGEEANEKLFF. The CDR3 DNA reads as TGTGCCTGGAGAAGAGGGGAGGAAGCTAATGAAAAACTGTTTTTT.

This clonotype was counted at least ten times. The J gene is TRBJ2-7, the V gene TRBV20-1, with D possibly being TRBD1 (5 bases). V was trimmed by 1 base and J by 9 bases, leaving 19 bases between them. Germline assignment: CDR1 DFQATT and CDR2 SNEGSKA (reference sequence). The CDR3 consists of 14 residues. The CDR3 protein is CSARVPGRILGQYF. CDR3 coding DNA: TGCAGTGCTAGAGTCCCAGGGCGGATCCTAGGGCAGTACTTC.

The chain recombines TRBV28 with TRBJ1-5, with 10 bases identical to TRBD1. Germline V gene sequence: CDR1 MDHEN, CDR2 SYDVKM. V shed 8 bases and J 6 bases; nucleotides not matched to a gene: 10. This CDR3 comprises 15 residues. This chain's CDR3 is CASQTGGTSGQPQHF. CDR3 nucleotides: TGTGCCAGCCAGACAGGGGGCACCTCGGGTCAGCCCCAGCATTTT.

This clonotype occurred a few times. The chain uses TRBV5-6 and TRBJ1-4, with D tentatively TRBD1 (5 bases). The CDR3 length is 14 residues. Germline CDR1 and CDR2: SGHDT and YYEEEE. Trimming left V 6 bases short and J 6 bases short, with 15 bases between. CDR3 sequence: CASNRDGGYEKLFF. CDR3 nucleotides: TGTGCCAGCAACCGGGACGGTGGATATGAAAAACTGTTTTTT.

About this clonotype: A single base is all that separates this from a far larger clone, so a read error is likely. This rearrangement joins TRBV12-3 or TRBV12-4 to TRBJ2-1, with 11 bases that match TRBD2. The CDR3 is 14 amino acids. V dropped 3 bases and J dropped 10; count of bases not matched to a gene: 5. This chain's CDR3 is CASSFTSGSYEQFF. CDR3 nucleotides: TGTGCCAGCAGTTTCACTAGCGGGAGCTACGAGCAGTTCTTC.

This clonotype was detected only a few times. For the CDR3, the DNA is TGTGCCAGCTCACGTCAGCGGGCAGCACAAGAGACCCAGTACTTC. Residues: CASSRQRAAQETQYF. This chain uses TRBV18 with TRBJ2-5, with D tentatively TRBD2 (6 bases). V was pared by 4 bases and J by 2 bases, with 14 bases between. CDR3 length: 15 residues. Germline-derived CDR1 and CDR2 are KGHSH and LQKENI.

Ten or more counts support this clonotype. The chain is built from TRBV20-1 and TRBJ2-5; 8 positions match TRBD2. V lost 0 bases to trimming and J lost 1 base; unmatched junction nucleotides: 7. The germline V gene has CDR1 DFQATT and CDR2 SNEGSKA (reference sequence). CDR3 length: 16 residues. The CDR3 DNA reads TGCAGTGCTAGAGATTTGACGGGAGGGCCCCAAGAGACCCAGTACTTC. The encoded protein is CSARDLTGGPQETQYF.

This clonotype came up many times. The chain has TRBV28 and TRBJ2-5, with D hard to call. Germline V gene lookup returns CDR1 MDHEN and CDR2 SYDVKM. The CDR3 covers 13 residues. The V and J ends lost 6 bases and 1 base respectively, with 9 bases between them. For the CDR3, the DNA is TGTGCCAGCAGCCCCCCGCCCCAAGAGACCCAGTACTTC. Translated, it gives CASSPPPQETQYF.

V gene TRBV20-1 combines with J gene TRBJ2-2; 7 bases line up with TRBD1. Trimming cost V 5 bases and J 1 base; bases outside gene matches: 7. CDR3 length equals 15 residues. Germline CDR1 reads DFQATT; CDR2 reads SNEGSKA (reference sequence). The DNA for the CDR3 is TGCAGTGCTTGGCCCGGGACAGTGAACACCGGGGAGCTGTTTTTT. It yields the protein CSAWPGTVNTGELFF.

This clonotype was observed many times. V is TRBV18 and J is TRBJ2-7; possible D gene TRBD1, 6 bases. V was clipped by 3 bases and J by 4 bases, with 16 bases between them. CDR3 length: 15 amino acids. From germline, CDR1 is KGHSH and CDR2 LQKENI. The CDR3 DNA is TGTGCCAGCTCACCCAGTCCGGACAGCACATACGAGCAGTACTTC. It yields the protein CASSPSPDSTYEQYF.

This clonotype was observed at least ten times. The chain carries TRBV11-1 and TRBJ2-1; 8 bases match TRBD2. The CDR3 is made up of 15 amino acids. Germline values: CDR1 SGHAT, CDR2 FQDESV (reference sequence). With 1 base clipped from V and 9 bases from J, the junction kept 8 bases outside the gene matches. The CDR3 DNA sequence: TGTGCCAGCAGCTTAGAAAGCGGGACTAGGAGTGAGCAGTTCTTC. It is translated as CASSLESGTRSEQFF.

This clonotype was seen a few times. CDR3 DNA sequence: TGCGCCAGCAGCCTTCACAGGGCGGAGACCCAGTACTTC. Translated, it gives CASSLHRAETQYF. This rearrangement joins TRBV5-1 to TRBJ2-5; tentative D call: TRBD1 (6 bases). The CDR3 length is 13 residues. Between the trimmed V and J ends, which lost 4 bases and 5 bases, there was a span of 12 bases. Looked up from germline, CDR1 is SGHRS and CDR2 is YFSETQ.

The J gene is TRBJ1-2, the V gene TRBV27, with D possibly being TRBD1 (6 bases). The CDR3 loop spans 14 amino acids. Trimming left V 4 bases short and J 4 bases short, with 13 bases between. CDR1 MNHEY and CDR2 SMNVEV come from the germline V gene (reference sequence). The CDR3 is CASSSSGRGYGYTF. DNA of the CDR3: TGTGCCAGCAGTTCATCGGGCAGGGGCTATGGCTACACCTTC.

This clonotype was counted ten times or more. The gene calls are TRBV3-1 and TRBJ1-4, with no clear D. This CDR3 spans 14 amino acids. Germline CDR1 is LGHDT and CDR2 is YNNKEL (reference sequence). V lost 0 bases to trimming and J lost 7 bases, with 9 bases between them. The CDR3 sequence: CASSQEVRVEKLFF. CDR3 in DNA: TGTGCCAGCAGCCAAGAAGTGCGGGTTGAAAAACTGTTTTTT.